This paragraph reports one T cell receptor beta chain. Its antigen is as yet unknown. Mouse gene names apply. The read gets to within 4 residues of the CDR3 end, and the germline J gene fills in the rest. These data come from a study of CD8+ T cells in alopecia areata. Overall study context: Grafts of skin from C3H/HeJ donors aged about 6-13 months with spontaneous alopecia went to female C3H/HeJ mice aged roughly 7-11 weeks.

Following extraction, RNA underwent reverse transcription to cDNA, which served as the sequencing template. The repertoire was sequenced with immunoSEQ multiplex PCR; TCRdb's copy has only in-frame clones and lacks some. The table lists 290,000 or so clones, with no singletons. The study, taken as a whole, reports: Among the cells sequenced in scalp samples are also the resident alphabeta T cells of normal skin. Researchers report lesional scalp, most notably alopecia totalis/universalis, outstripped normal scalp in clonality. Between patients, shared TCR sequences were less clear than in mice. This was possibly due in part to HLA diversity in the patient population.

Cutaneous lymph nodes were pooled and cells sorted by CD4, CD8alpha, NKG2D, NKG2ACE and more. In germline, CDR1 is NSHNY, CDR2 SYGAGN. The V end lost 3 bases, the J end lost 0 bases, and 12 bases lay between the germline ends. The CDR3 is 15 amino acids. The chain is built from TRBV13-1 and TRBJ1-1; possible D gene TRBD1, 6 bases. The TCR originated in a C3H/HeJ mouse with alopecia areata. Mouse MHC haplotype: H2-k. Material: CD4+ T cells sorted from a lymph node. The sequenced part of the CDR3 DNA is TGTGCCAGCAGTGCCCAGGGACAAGCAAACACA. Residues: CASSAQGQANT. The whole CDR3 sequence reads CASSAQGQANTEVFF.